A single sample gave rise to the 13 T cell receptor beta chains below, sequenced in a study of tumor and adjacent non-tumor tissue in lung cancer. The template was RNA from unsorted bulk tissue. Three rounds of nested PCR, following a modified ARM-PCR protocol, produced the TCRbeta library. TCRdb fed the multiplex PCR reads into MiXCR, producing one record per CDR3 protein. Among 100,000 to 150,000 distinct CDR3 sequences listed, approximately 71% were seen once. The material sequenced was lung tumor tissue. Receptors originate from a man aged 25-45 years with non-small cell lung cancer.

As concerns this clonotype: This may stem from a read error, because a much larger clone lies one nucleotide away. CDR3 loop: CVSSSINSYEQYF. The CDR3 nucleotides read TGTGTCAGCAGCTCGATCAACTCCTACGAGCAGTACTTC. V usage is TRBV5-6 and J usage is TRBJ2-7; no clear D. The CDR3 has 13 amino acids. Per germline, CDR1 SGHDT and CDR2 YYEEEE.

The V gene is TRBV10-3, the J gene TRBJ2-2; 7 nucleotides match TRBD1. The CDR3 contains 15 residues. The ends lost 10 bases at V and 6 bases at J; junction bases unmatched: 14. Germline V CDR1 and CDR2: ENHRY, SYGVKD. CDR3 sequence (DNA): TGTGCCACCAGAATAGACAGGGTCGTGGCCGGGGAGCTGTTTTTT. Its translation: CATRIDRVVAGELFF.

This rearrangement joins TRBV11-3 to TRBJ2-5, with D perhaps given as TRBD1 or TRBD2 (5 bases each). Per germline, CDR1 SGHNT and CDR2 YENEEA. The CDR3 extends over 15 amino acids. The CDR3: CAGSLTTGTGETQYF. In DNA form, the CDR3 reads TGTGCAGGCAGCTTGACAACCGGGACGGGAGAGACCCAGTACTTC.

Comment on this clonotype: Germline is not matched at one junction end, which may reflect a read error. The genes are TRBV10-3 and TRBJ2-2, with 7 bases matching TRBD1. Germline CDR1 reads ENHRY; CDR2 reads SYGVKD. The CDR3 loop spans 17 amino acids. The DNA for the CDR3 is TGTGCCATCAGTAAGTCGAAGGGGGCCCTGAACACCGGGGAGCTGTTTTTT. Encoded protein: CAISKSKGALNTGELFF.

V gene TRBV11-2 combines with J gene TRBJ2-2; possibly TRBD1 for D (5 bases). The germline gives CDR1 SGHAT, CDR2 FQNNGV. This CDR3 contains 14 residues. Trimming pared 7 bases from V and 7 bases from J, leaving 16 bases between. CDR3 sequence reads: CASKQTGGGGELFF. The CDR3 bases are TGTGCCAGCAAACAAACAGGTGGTGGCGGGGAGCTGTTTTTT. The full variable domain, rest sourced from reference TRBV11-2 and TRBJ2-2, is EAGVAQSPRYKIIEKRQSVAFWCNPISGHATLYWYQQILGQGPKLLIQFQNNGVVDDSQLPKDRFSAERLKGVDSTLKIQPAKLEDSAVYLCASKQTGGGGELFFGEGSRLTVL.

The rearrangement uses TRBV20-1 and TRBJ2-2, with TRBD1 matching 8 bases. Germline values: CDR1 DFQATT, CDR2 SNEGSKA (reference sequence). The CDR3 has 16 residues. J lost 5 bases, V lost 0 bases, and 8 bases had no gene match. This CDR3 is CSARDPTGASTGELFF. The CDR3, as DNA: TGCAGTGCTAGAGACCCGACAGGGGCTAGTACCGGGGAGCTGTTTTTT.

This clonotype was detected many times. The rearrangement uses TRBV10-1 and TRBJ2-4; D not resolved. The V end lost 3 bases, the J end lost 1 base, and 10 bases lay between the germline ends. Germline CDR1 is WNHNN and CDR2 is SYGVQD (reference sequence). The CDR3 covers 15 residues. CDR3 nucleotides: TGCGCCAGCAGTGATCCTAGTTTGGCCAAAAACATTCAGTACTTC. As protein: CASSDPSLAKNIQYF.

Details on this clonotype: The conserved phenylalanine or tryptophan normally closing the CDR3 is absent here, so this likely arose from a read error. Because the CDR3's place on the DNA is in doubt, the DNA is left out and the CDR3 is given as listed by TCRdb. The CDR3 loop is CASSLGGGETQHY. The chain is built from TRBV5-6 and TRBJ2-5; TRBD1, the table's D call, lacks a check against the DNA. The CDR3 region is 13 residues in length, termini included. Germline assignment: CDR1 SGHDT and CDR2 YYEEEE.

This clonotype occurred many times. The chain uses TRBV6-1 and TRBJ1-1; TRBD1 matches at 8 bases. V shed 8 bases and J 1 base; nucleotides not matched to a gene: 6. Germline CDR1 MNHNS, CDR2 SASEGT. CDR3 size: 14 residues. This chain's CDR3 is CASSRDRTNTEAFF. CDR3 nucleotides: TGTGCCAGCTCCCGGGACAGGACGAACACTGAAGCTTTCTTT.

With respect to this clonotype: A single base separates this from a much larger clone, so it may be a read error. The chain uses TRBV4-1 and TRBJ2-1; D call uncertain. The CDR3 is 13 amino acids. CDR1 and CDR2 from the germline V gene are MGHRA and YSYEKL. The ends were cut back, 4 bases at V and 9 bases at J, with 13 bases in the middle. The CDR3 DNA is TGCGCCAGCAGCCTCCATCTAGAATTTGAGCAGTTCTTC. Its translation: CASSLHLEFEQFF.

Ten or more counts support this clonotype. The V gene is TRBV29-1, the J gene TRBJ2-3; TRBD2 aligns across 9 bases. Germline assignment: CDR1 SQVTM and CDR2 ANQGSEA. Losses at the gene ends were 4 bases for V and 4 bases for J; bases not matched to a gene: 0. This CDR3 is 12 amino acids long. CDR3 region: CSVGTSADTQYF. In DNA, the CDR3 is TGCAGCGTTGGGACTAGCGCAGATACGCAGTATTTT.

On this clonotype itself: One junction end does not reproduce the germline sequence, and a read error may be involved. The CDR3 is CASWRGSSYNGQFF. For the CDR3, the DNA is TGTGCCAGCTGGCGGGGGTCCTCCTACAATGGGCAGTTCTTC. This rearrangement joins TRBV6-2 or TRBV6-3 to TRBJ2-1; 7 positions match TRBD2. Germline loops: CDR1 MNHEY, CDR2 SVGEGT. CDR3 length: 14 amino acids.

Notes on this clonotype: This CDR3 fails to terminate in the conserved phenylalanine or tryptophan, so it likely reflects a read error. This chain links TRBV4-1 with TRBJ2-1; TRBD2 aligns across 14 bases. CDR1 and CDR2 (germline): MGHRA, YSYEKL. This CDR3 is 19 amino acids long. The CDR3 region is CVSSHPGLAGGPGYNEQFL. CDR3 sequence (DNA): TGCGTCAGCAGCCACCCCGGACTAGCGGGGGGCCCGGGGTACAATGAGCAGTTCCTC.